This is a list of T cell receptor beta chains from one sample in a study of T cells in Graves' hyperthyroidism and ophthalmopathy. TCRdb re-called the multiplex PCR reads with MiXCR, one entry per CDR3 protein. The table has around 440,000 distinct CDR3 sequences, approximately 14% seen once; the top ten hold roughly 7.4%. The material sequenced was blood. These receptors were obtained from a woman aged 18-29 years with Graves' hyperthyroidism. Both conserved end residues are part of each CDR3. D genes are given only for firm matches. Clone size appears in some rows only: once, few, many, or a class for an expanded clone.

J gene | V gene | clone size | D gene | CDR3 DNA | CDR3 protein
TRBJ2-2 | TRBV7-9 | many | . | TGTGCCAGCAGACGGGACCAGAACACCGGGGAGCTGTTTTTT | CASRRDQNTGELFF
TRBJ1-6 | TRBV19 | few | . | TGTGCCAGTAAGCCAAAGGACGGGACAATAAGATCACCCCTCCACTTT | CASKPKDGTIRSPLHF
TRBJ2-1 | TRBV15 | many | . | TGTGCCACCAGCAAGGGAGGCTACAATGAGCAGTTCTTC | CATSKGGYNEQFF
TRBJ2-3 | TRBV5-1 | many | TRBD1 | TGCGCCAGCAGCCCGGGACAGGGGGCTTGGAGCACAGATACGCAGTATTTT | CASSPGQGAWSTDTQYF
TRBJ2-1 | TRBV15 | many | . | TGTGCCACCAGCTCCCCCCGAAAGGTACGAGGTGAGCAGTTCTTC | CATSSPRKVRGEQFF
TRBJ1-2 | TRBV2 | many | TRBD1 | TGTGCCAGCAGTGTGGGCGGGACAGGCTATGGCTACACCTTC | CASSVGGTGYGYTF
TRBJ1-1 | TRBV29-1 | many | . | TGCAGCGCCTACAGGAGGGGGGGCACTGAAGCTTTCTTT | CSAYRRGGTEAFF
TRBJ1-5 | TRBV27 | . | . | TGTGCCAGCAGTCCCTCGGGAGGGCAGCCCCAGCATTTT | CASSPSGGQPQHF
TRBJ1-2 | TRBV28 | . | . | TGTGCCAGCAGTTCCTCAGACCGGGAGGGCTACACCTTC | CASSSSDREGYTF
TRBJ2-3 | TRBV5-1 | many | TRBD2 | TGCGCCAGCAGCAAGGGACTAGCGACAGATACGCAGTATTTT | CASSKGLATDTQYF
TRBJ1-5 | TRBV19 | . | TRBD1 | TGTGCGGCGGGACAGGGCCTCAATCAGCCCCAGCATTTT | CAAGQGLNQPQHF
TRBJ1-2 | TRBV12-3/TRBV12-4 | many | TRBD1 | TGTGCCAGCAGTCCCGGGACAGGCCCTTTGGGCTACACCTTC | CASSPGTGPLGYTF
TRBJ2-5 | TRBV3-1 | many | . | TGTGCCAGCAGCCAAGATGGACTACCTCCCGAGACCCAGTACTTC | CASSQDGLPPETQYF
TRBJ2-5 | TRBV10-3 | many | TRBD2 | TGTGCCATCAGTGAGTCCGGGGAGGGCCCCGGAGAGACCCAGTACTTC | CAISESGEGPGETQYF
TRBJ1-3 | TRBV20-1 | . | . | TGCAGTGCTAGGATTCCAGCCCTATACTCTGGAAACACCATATATTTT | CSARIPALYSGNTIYF
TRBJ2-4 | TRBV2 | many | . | TGTGCCAGCACCCCAGCGGACTCTGCCAAAAACATTCAGTACTTC | CASTPADSAKNIQYF
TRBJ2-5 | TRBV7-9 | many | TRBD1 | TGTGCCAGCAGCTTAGCAGCACAGGGGCGCAGGGAGACCCAGTACTTC | CASSLAAQGRRETQYF
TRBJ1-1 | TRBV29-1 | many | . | TGCAGCCCGGGGGGGAACACTGAAGCTTTCTTT | CSPGGNTEAFF
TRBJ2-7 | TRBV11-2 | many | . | TGTGCCAGCAGCTTAGATGGGGAATGGGCCTCCTACGAGCAGTACTTC | CASSLDGEWASYEQYF
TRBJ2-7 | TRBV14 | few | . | TGTGCCAGCAGCCAAGGATGGGGGGAAAGGTCCTACGAGCAGTACTTC | CASSQGWGERSYEQYF
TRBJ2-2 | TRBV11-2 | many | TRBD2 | TGTGCCAGCAGCTCCCCGGGACTAGCGGCCACCGGGGAGCTGTTTTTT | CASSSPGLAATGELFF
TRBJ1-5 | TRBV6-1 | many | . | TGTGCCAGCAGCCCCGGGACCCGGAAGGACCAGCCCCAGCATTTT | CASSPGTRKDQPQHF
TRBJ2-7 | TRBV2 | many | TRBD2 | TGTGCCAGCAGTGTACTGACTAGCGGGAGCGGGAGCGAGCAGTACTTC | CASSVLTSGSGSEQYF
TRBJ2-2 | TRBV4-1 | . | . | TGCGCCAGCAGCGTAGGGGATCGATTCACCGAGGAGCTGTTTTTT | CASSVGDRFTEELFF
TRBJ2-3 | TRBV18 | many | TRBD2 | TGTGCCACAGGGACTAGCGGACAGAGCACAGATACGCAGTATTTT | CATGTSGQSTDTQYF
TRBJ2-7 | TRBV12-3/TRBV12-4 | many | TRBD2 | TGTGCCAGCATGTTCGGGGGGGCGGGCTACGAGCAGTACTTC | CASMFGGAGYEQYF
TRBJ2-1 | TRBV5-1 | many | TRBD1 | TGCGCCAGCAGCCCCTCAGGGGGCGGAGTGGCCAATGAGCAGTTCTTC | CASSPSGGGVANEQFF
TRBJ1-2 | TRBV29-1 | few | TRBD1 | TGCAGCGTCGCCGGGACAGGGAAAGGGAATGGCTACACCTTC | CSVAGTGKGNGYTF
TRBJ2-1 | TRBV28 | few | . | TGTGCCAGCAGCGCCCCCGATGAGCAGTTCTTC | CASSAPDEQFF
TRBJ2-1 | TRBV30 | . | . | TGTGCCTGGAGTGTCGGGGTAACGGGATCTAACTCCTACAATGAGCAGTTCTTC | CAWSVGVTGSNSYNEQFF
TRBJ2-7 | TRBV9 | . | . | TGTGCCAGCAGCCATGACGCGGCTTACGAGCAGTACTTC | CASSHDAAYEQYF
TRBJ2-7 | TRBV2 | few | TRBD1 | TGTGCCAGCAGTTTTTCAACCGGGACAGGGGGGAACGAGCAGTACTTC | CASSFSTGTGGNEQYF
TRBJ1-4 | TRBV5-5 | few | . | TGTGCCAGCACCGCGGGAACAACTAATGAAAAACTGTTTTTT | CASTAGTTNEKLFF
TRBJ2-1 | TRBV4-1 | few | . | TGCGCCAGCAGCTTTCGAGCGGTCCCCTCCTACAATGAGCAGTTCTTC | CASSFRAVPSYNEQFF
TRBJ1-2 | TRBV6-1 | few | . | TGTGCCAGCAGTGTAGGACAGAGCCCAAACTATGGCTGCACCTTC | CASSVGQSPNYGCTF
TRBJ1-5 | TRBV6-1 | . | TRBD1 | TGTGCCAGCAGTGAAACAGGGGGCATGCAGCCCCAGCATTTT | CASSETGGMQPQHF
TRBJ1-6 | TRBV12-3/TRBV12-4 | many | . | TGTGCCAGCAGTCGCTCTGGGGGGGAATCACCCCTCCACTTT | CASSRSGGESPLHF
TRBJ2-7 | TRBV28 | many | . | TGTGCCAGTACACGGGGTATCATGTACGAGCAGTACTTC | CASTRGIMYEQYF